This T cell receptor (beta chain) comes out of a study of blood T cell repertoires in COVID-19. Under the authors' procedure: Amplification of reference gene primers was used by the study to estimate nucleated cell counts. Assay: immunoSEQ multiplex PCR; the TCRdb copy retains only in-frame clones and omits some. Clone size and V and J calls were adopted from that table, with D and trimming inferred from the DNA. The data show approximately 63,000 clones, around four fifths seen once. The CDR3 totals 13 residues. V trimming: 5 bases; J trimming: 4 bases; junction bases outside the gene matches: 4. The TCR comes from a woman aged 70-85 years with acute or convalescent COVID-19. The gene calls are TRBV12-3 or TRBV12-4 and TRBJ1-1; TRBD1 agrees at 7 bases. The sequenced sample was peripheral blood. The CDR3 here is CASSPTGVTEAFF. CDR3 nucleotide sequence: TGTGCCAGCAGTCCAACAGGGGTCACTGAAGCTTTCTTT.